A selection of T cell receptor beta chains follows, all from one sample in a study of vaccination effects on CD4 cells after COVID-19. Antigens for these TCRs are unknown. Method: immunoSEQ multiplex PCR; TCRdb's copy keeps in-frame clones and lacks some. Among approximately 26,000 clones listed, about 79% were seen once. The sample consisted of CD4+ T cells from PBMCs cultured with SARS-CoV-2 spike peptides, taken after COVID-19 vaccination. The receptors stem from a human donor who received a COVID-19 vaccine. Some clones in this sample may be carry-over from other donors' samples. CDR3s include the opening cysteine and the closing phenylalanine or tryptophan. D genes are given only for firm matches. Expanded clones get a size class; other rows say once, few or many, or leave the size out.

d_gene	v_gene	abundance	j_gene	CDR3nt	CDR3aa
-	TRBV2	-	TRBJ1-2	TGTGCCAGCAGTGAGGACACCGCTAACTATGGCTACACCTTC	CASSEDTANYGYTF
-	TRBV5-1	once	TRBJ2-5	TGCGCCAGCAGCTCGGGACAACACCAAGAGACCCAGTACTTC	CASSSGQHQETQYF
-	TRBV2	-	TRBJ1-2	TGTGCCAGCAGTGTTTTGCGGAGGGAGTTCTATGGCTACACCTTC	CASSVLRREFYGYTF
-	TRBV9	-	TRBJ1-2	TGTGCCAGCAGCGTTACGGGAGGGGCCGGGTATGGCTACACCTTC	CASSVTGGAGYGYTF
-	TRBV7-3	-	TRBJ2-3	TGTGCCAGCAGCTTACGGGTGGGGAGCACAGATACGCAGTATTTT	CASSLRVGSTDTQYF
-	TRBV4-3	-	TRBJ1-1	TGCGCCAGCAGTCTCTACCGTCAGATAATGAACACTGAAGCTTTCTTT	CASSLYRQIMNTEAFF
-	TRBV29-1	few	TRBJ1-1	TGCAGCGTTGGAGGCAGTGAAGCTTTCTTT	CSVGGSEAFF
-	TRBV5-1	-	TRBJ1-1	TGCGCCAGCAGCGTGGACGCGATGAACACTGAAGCTTTCTTT	CASSVDAMNTEAFF
-	TRBV11-3	-	TRBJ2-1	TGTGCCAGCAGCTTAGGCGGGACTGGAAGGGGGGAGCAGTTCTTC	CASSLGGTGRGEQFF
-	TRBV6-6	-	TRBJ1-3	TGTGCCAGCGAGCGCGGGGGGACGGGAAACACCATATATTTT	CASERGGTGNTIYF
-	TRBV5-5	-	TRBJ1-6	TGTGCCAGCAGCTTGGACCCTCGTAATAATTCACCCCTCCACTTT	CASSLDPRNNSPLHF
TRBD1	TRBV4-1	-	TRBJ2-5	TGCGCCAGCAGCCAAGACGCCCGATATCGAGGGGTCAGGGGGTATAGTGAGACCCAGTACTTC	CASSQDARYRGVRGYSETQYF
-	TRBV28	-	TRBJ1-2	TGTGCCAGCAAGTCAGGGTTCAATGGCTACACCTTC	CASKSGFNGYTF
-	TRBV5-6	-	TRBJ2-1	TGTGCCAGCAGCCCAGGGGTGAATGAGCAGTTCTTC	CASSPGVNEQFF
-	TRBV7-2	-	TRBJ1-2	TGTGCCAGCACCCCGGGACAACCTAACTATGGCTACACCTTC	CASTPGQPNYGYTF
-	TRBV2	few	TRBJ2-1	TGTGCCAGCCGTCAGGGGGGGGCCGGTAATGAGCAGTTCTTC	CASRQGGAGNEQFF
TRBD2	TRBV5-1	-	TRBJ2-5	TGCGCCAGCAGACCACTAGCGTCCCTCCAAGAGACCCAGTACTTC	CASRPLASLQETQYF
-	TRBV4-3	-	TRBJ1-4	TGCGCCAGCAGCCAAAATTCGGCAGCAACTAATGAAAAACTGTTTTTT	CASSQNSAATNEKLFF
TRBD1	TRBV6-1	once	TRBJ2-5	TGTGCCAGCAGTGAGAGGCCGGACAGGGGGGAGACCCAGTACTTC	CASSERPDRGETQYF
TRBD2	TRBV3-1/TRBV3-2	-	TRBJ2-1	TGTGCCAGCAGGAATCTTTGGCGGGAGAGTGGAAATGAGCAGTTCTTC	CASRNLWRESGNEQFF
TRBD1	TRBV5-1	large	TRBJ1-2	TGCGCCAGCAGCTCAGCCGGGACAGGGCATTTCGGCTACACCTTC	CASSSAGTGHFGYTF
-	TRBV7-8	-	TRBJ1-6	TGTGCCAGCAACCCCCAGGGGCCGAATTCACCCCTCCACTTT	CASNPQGPNSPLHF
-	TRBV5-1	once	TRBJ2-2	TGCGCCAGCAGCGAGATGGAGGGTCGGGACGGCACCGGGGAGCTGTTTTTT	CASSEMEGRDGTGELFF
-	TRBV7-3	-	TRBJ2-3	TGTGCCAGCAGCTTAACGTGGGGGAGCACAGATACGCAGTATTTT	CASSLTWGSTDTQYF
-	TRBV28	-	TRBJ1-4	TGTGCCAGCAGCCTGATGGGGGGGATGCATGAAAAACTGTTTTTT	CASSLMGGMHEKLFF
TRBD1	TRBV5-1	-	TRBJ2-6	TGCGCCAGCAGCTTGGCAGGACAGGGAGTATCTGGGGCCAACGTCCTGACTTTC	CASSLAGQGVSGANVLTF
TRBD1	TRBV19	-	TRBJ2-6	TGTGCCAGTAGTAGACAGGGTCGAACTGGGGCCAACGTCCTGACTTTC	CASSRQGRTGANVLTF
TRBD1	TRBV5-5	-	TRBJ2-3	TGTGCCAGCAGCCTAACTCCAGGGGGCGCAGCAGATACGCAGTATTTT	CASSLTPGGAADTQYF
-	TRBV6-5	-	TRBJ2-5	TGTGCCAGCAGTAACCCCTTAGAGACCCAGTACTTC	CASSNPLETQYF
-	TRBV30	-	TRBJ1-3	TGTGCCTGGAGTGCCCTCTCTGGAAACACCATATATTTT	CAWSALSGNTIYF
TRBD1	TRBV29-1	-	TRBJ2-3	TGCAGCGCCCACCGACGAGACAGGGGGGTAGGCGCAGATACGCAGTATTTT	CSAHRRDRGVGADTQYF
-	TRBV5-1	-	TRBJ1-1	TGCGCCAGCACCTACGGAGGAGACACTGAAGCTTTCTTT	CASTYGGDTEAFF
-	TRBV7-2	-	TRBJ2-5	TGTGCCAGCAGCTTATCTGGGACCCAGTACTTC	CASSLSGTQYF
TRBD2	TRBV27	-	TRBJ2-3	TGTGCCAGCAGTCTCAGACCCCGTCTAGCGGGGGACACAGATACGCAGTATTTT	CASSLRPRLAGDTDTQYF
TRBD1	TRBV2	-	TRBJ1-5	TGTGCCAGCAAGGGCGAGACAGGGTTTATTCAGCCCCAGCATTTT	CASKGETGFIQPQHF
-	TRBV19	medium-sized	TRBJ1-5	TGTGCCAGTAGTACCCCAACGGGGGTTCTGAATCAGCCCCAGCATTTT	CASSTPTGVLNQPQHF
TRBD2	TRBV7-2	-	TRBJ2-5	TGTGCCAGCAGCACCGGGACTAGCGGGCTCCAAGAGACCCAGTACTTC	CASSTGTSGLQETQYF
-	TRBV7-3	-	TRBJ2-2	TGTGCCAGCAGCTTAGTTTCGAACACCGGGGAGCTGTTTTTT	CASSLVSNTGELFF
-	TRBV4-3	-	TRBJ1-1	TGCGCCAGCAGCCCCTCTAAGGGAAACACTGAAGCTTTCTTT	CASSPSKGNTEAFF
TRBD1	TRBV19	-	TRBJ1-4	TGTGCCAGTACAGGACAGGGCTTCAAGGAAAAACTGTTTTTT	CASTGQGFKEKLFF
-	TRBV9	-	TRBJ1-1	TGTGCCAGCAGCGTTGGGGTAACCACTGAAGCTTTCTTT	CASSVGVTTEAFF
-	TRBV5-8	few	TRBJ1-6	TGTGCCAGCAGCCGGGACGGTAATAATTCACCCCTCCACTTT	CASSRDGNNSPLHF
TRBD2	TRBV7-2	-	TRBJ2-3	TGTGCCAGCAGCTTTAGTGTGGGACTAGCGGAAGATACGCAGTATTTT	CASSFSVGLAEDTQYF
-	TRBV20-1	-	TRBJ1-1	TGCAGTGCTAGTAGGGGAGACACTGAAGCTTTCTTT	CSASRGDTEAFF
-	TRBV5-1	-	TRBJ2-3	TGCGCCAGCAGCTTGGCGACGTTCCAAGATACGCAGTATTTT	CASSLATFQDTQYF
-	TRBV21-1	-	TRBJ1-2	TGTGCCAGCAGCAAAGTTGTACAGAACAATTATAACTATGGCTACACCTTC	CASSKVVQNNYNYGYTF
-	TRBV24-1	-	TRBJ1-1	TGTGCCACCAGTGATAATCGACGGACTGAAGCTTTCTTT	CATSDNRRTEAFF
TRBD1	TRBV5-1	-	TRBJ2-1	TGCGCCAGCAGAAGGACAGGGGCAAGCTCCTACAATGAGCAGTTCTTC	CASRRTGASSYNEQFF
TRBD1	TRBV11-2	once	TRBJ1-2	TGTGCCAGCAGCCCCCGGACAGGGGTTACAGGTCGGGATGGCTACACCTTC	CASSPRTGVTGRDGYTF
TRBD2	TRBV4-1	-	TRBJ2-5	TGCGCCAGCAGCGAAACTAGCGGTCGAGAGACCCAGTACTTC	CASSETSGRETQYF
-	TRBV3-1/TRBV3-2	-	TRBJ1-6	TGTGCCAGCAGCCAATCAAGGGTCTATAATTCACCCCTCCACTTT	CASSQSRVYNSPLHF
-	TRBV18	-	TRBJ2-1	TGTGCCAGCTCCCCCGATTGGCAGCGTGAGCAGTTCTTC	CASSPDWQREQFF
-	TRBV6-5	-	TRBJ1-5	TGTGCCAGCAGTTTGCCCGGGGGGGGGCCCCAGCATTTT	CASSLPGGGPQHF
TRBD1	TRBV7-9	-	TRBJ2-1	TGTGCCAGCAGCTTGCAGGGGGTACGGAATGAGCAGTTCTTC	CASSLQGVRNEQFF
-	TRBV10-3	-	TRBJ2-1	TGTGCCATCAGTGACCACCCATCCTACAATGAGCAGTTCTTC	CAISDHPSYNEQFF
-	TRBV10-3	-	TRBJ2-6	TGTGCCATCAGTGATTCTACCGTACAGGCCAACGTCCTGACTTTC	CAISDSTVQANVLTF
-	TRBV15	-	TRBJ1-1	TGTGCCACCAGCAGAGACCCCTTGGGGGCGACTGAAGCTTTCTTT	CATSRDPLGATEAFF
TRBD2	TRBV6-5	once	TRBJ2-1	TGTGCCAGCAGGGACCCGGGACTAGCGTATGAGCAGTTCTTC	CASRDPGLAYEQFF
-	TRBV5-6	-	TRBJ2-5	TGTGCCAGCAGCTTGTCGGGCACTACTTTGTTAGAGACCCAGTACTTC	CASSLSGTTLLETQYF
-	TRBV12-3/TRBV12-4	-	TRBJ2-2	TGTGCCTGCATCACCGGGGAGCTGTTTTTT	CACITGELFF